This T cell receptor (beta chain) came from a study of diagnostic markers for celiac disease (dated by TCRdb to 2019 to 2021). Remarks on this clonotype: The antigen it recognizes is unknown.

The CDR3 spans 15 residues, from the cysteine through the phenylalanine. The DNA sequence is not available. TCRdb lists the instrument as Illumina MiSeq. Reprocessed by TCRdb, the reads give a single entry per CDR3 protein sequence, without DNA. This sample's clone table shows several thousand distinct CDR3 sequences. 6% to 6.5% of the sample is taken by the ten largest. Sequencing was performed on either unsorted cells or a sorted T cell fraction (not recorded which). This TCR was sampled from a human donor. This table probably holds off-target reads from a library built for another chain. This sequence uses TRBV12-3 or TRBV12-4 and TRBJ1-2; TCRdb names TRBD1, which stays unverified in the absence of DNA. CDR3 region: CASSLAGTGDYGYTF.